Sequencing of this T cell receptor beta chain was carried out in a study of spatial heterogeneity in lung cancer (dated by TCRdb to the late 2010s). Concerning the study at large: Beta-chain transcripts were consistently detected in greater numbers than alpha-chain transcripts, which likely reflects a higher abundance of beta-chain transcripts. In the raw uncorrected reads, each unique combination of TCR and UMI appeared on average more than ten times. TCR alpha and beta repertoires were quantitatively compared across multiple tumor regions, matched nontumor lung and blood in non-small cell lung cancer. The study linked features of the TCR repertoire to counts of nonsynonymous mutations, which were determined by whole-exome sequencing of tumor tissue. At surgery, hundreds of tumor regions, around 67 matched nontumor lung samples and a few dozen PBMC samples were TCR-sequenced for both alpha and beta chains. Paper-wide results and their limitations: Additional single-cell paired TCR alpha and beta sequencing was considered necessary to confirm, at a functional level, the hypothesis that regional TCRs recognize regional mutations. Ubiquitous expanded tumor TCRs were detected in blood more often at tumor resection than at routine follow-up.

V lost 0 bases and J lost 2 bases, and the count of bases not matched to a germline gene is 4. From the germline V gene, CDR1 is SGHRS and CDR2 is YFSETQ. Counted from cysteine to phenylalanine, this CDR3 has 16 amino acids. Just CDR3 DNA is preserved here, 48 bases in frame from base 1. Reading the label with the study, this specimen's time point is: sample taken at primary tumor resection. TCR sequencing used whole RNA extracted from tumor and nontumor lung tissue, or from cryopreserved PBMC samples, without cell sorting. Samples were obtained from approximately 72 patients with early-stage, untreated non-small cell lung cancer from the lung TRACERx cohort. Patients were selected for TCR sequencing only if sufficient RNA was available from at least two tumor regions. Libraries were made using 5' RACE. Data came from a NextSeq 500. The TCR library protocol attached a unique molecular identifier to each TCR cDNA molecule to allow correction of PCR and sequencing errors. Under the source paper's analysis protocol: TCR identification, UMI-based error correction and CDR3 extraction were performed with Decombinator tools. TCRs above a frequency of 2 per 1,000, corresponding to the top 1% of the tumor frequency distribution, were defined as expanded. Rényi diversity was computed with the R vegan package after subsampling each repertoire 100 times to 5,000 TCRs. CDR3 similarity networks were built from amino acid triplet string-kernel similarity, with CDR3s being connected when pairwise similarity was above 0.82. The raw public reads went through TCRdb reprocessing: fastp at Q25, MiXCR clone calling, in-frame beta chains kept. Rows are unified per CDR3 protein, each entry keeping the most common DNA and genes. These V and J calls originate from TCRdb's pipeline instead of the authors' own analysis. Across this sample there are approximately 11,000 distinct CDR3 sequences, with about 3.5% seen only once. The ten largest clonotypes hold 50% to 60% of the sample.

This clonotype appeared many times. Its binding antigen is unknown. No much larger clone is present one base from it, and per-base qualities are unavailable. This beta chain turned up in a library designed for alpha chains; as an off-target read, its abundance says little. Rearrangement joined TRBV5-1 to TRBJ2-1; TRBD2 agrees with 8 junctional bases. The source material was PBMCs, sampled at surgery. The source of this sequence is a female donor with early-stage non-small cell lung cancer. The CDR3 region has the sequence CASSLAGLATYNEQFF. The nucleotide sequence reads TGCGCCAGCAGCTTGGCCGGACTAGCCACCTACAATGAGCAGTTCTTC. The entire variable domain, with the stretches around the CDR3 drawn from the reference TRBV5-1 and TRBJ2-1 proteins, is KAGVTQTPRYLIKTRGQQVTLSCSPISGHRSVSWYQQTPGQGLQFLFEYFSETQRNKGNFPGRFSGRQFSNSRSEMNVSTLELGDSALYLCASSLAGLATYNEQFFGPGTRLTVL.